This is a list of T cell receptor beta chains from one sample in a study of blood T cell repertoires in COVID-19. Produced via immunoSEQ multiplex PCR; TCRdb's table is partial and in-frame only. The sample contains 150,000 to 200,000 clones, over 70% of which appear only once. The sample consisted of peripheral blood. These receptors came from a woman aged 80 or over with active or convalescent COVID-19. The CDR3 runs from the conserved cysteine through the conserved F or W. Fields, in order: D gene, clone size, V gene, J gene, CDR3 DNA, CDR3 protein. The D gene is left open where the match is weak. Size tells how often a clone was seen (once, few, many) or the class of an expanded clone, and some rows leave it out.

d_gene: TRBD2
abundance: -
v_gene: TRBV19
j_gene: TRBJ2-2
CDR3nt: TGTGCCAGTAGCCCCGCTAGCGGGGGGAACACCGGGGAGCTGTTTTTT
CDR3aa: CASSPASGGNTGELFF

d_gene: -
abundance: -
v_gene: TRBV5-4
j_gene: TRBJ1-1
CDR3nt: TGTGCCAGCAGCCCCCCCGGGGGAGCGGTTGGTGAAGCTTTCTTT
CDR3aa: CASSPPGGAVGEAFF

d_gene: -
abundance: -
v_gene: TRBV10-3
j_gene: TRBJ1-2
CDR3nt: TGTGCCATCAGTGAGTCTATGAACACCTATGGCTACACCTTC
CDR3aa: CAISESMNTYGYTF

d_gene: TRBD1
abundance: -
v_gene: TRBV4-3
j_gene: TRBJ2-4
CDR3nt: TGCGCCAGCAGCCTGTTTCAGGGGGCTGAAAACATTCAGTACTTC
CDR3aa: CASSLFQGAENIQYF

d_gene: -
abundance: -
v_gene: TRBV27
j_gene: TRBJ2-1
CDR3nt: TGTGCCAGCAGTGACAGGTGGGGAATGGACAATGAGCAGTTCTTC
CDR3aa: CASSDRWGMDNEQFF

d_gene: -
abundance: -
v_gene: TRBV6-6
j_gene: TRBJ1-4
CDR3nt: TGTGCCAGCAGTTACTTCAGATTTAATGAAAAACTGTTTTTT
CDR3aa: CASSYFRFNEKLFF

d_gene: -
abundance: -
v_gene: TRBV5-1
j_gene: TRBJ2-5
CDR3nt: TGCGCCAGCAGTTCCGGACAGATACAACAAGAGACCCAGTACTTC
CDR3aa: CASSSGQIQQETQYF

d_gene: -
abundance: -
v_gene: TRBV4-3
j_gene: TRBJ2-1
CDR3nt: TGCGCCAGCAGCCAAGACCACCTTATGCGACAGTTGAATGAGCAGTTCTTC
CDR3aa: CASSQDHLMRQLNEQFF

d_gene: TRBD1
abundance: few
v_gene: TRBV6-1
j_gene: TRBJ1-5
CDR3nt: TGTGCCAGCAGTGATGGGCAGGGGGCGACTCAGCCCCAGCATTTT
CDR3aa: CASSDGQGATQPQHF

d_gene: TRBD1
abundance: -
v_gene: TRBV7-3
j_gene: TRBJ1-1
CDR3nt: TGTGCCAGCAGCTTAACGTCTGGACAGGGGACTGAAGCTTTCTTT
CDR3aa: CASSLTSGQGTEAFF

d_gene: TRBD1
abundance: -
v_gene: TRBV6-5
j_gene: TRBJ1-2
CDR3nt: TGTGCCAGCAGTCGGGACAGCGGACCGTATGGCTACACCTTC
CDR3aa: CASSRDSGPYGYTF

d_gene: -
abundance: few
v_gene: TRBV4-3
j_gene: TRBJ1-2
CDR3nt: TGCGCCAGCAGCCAAGCTGGTGCTTCCGCGGGCTATGGCTACACCTTC
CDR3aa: CASSQAGASAGYGYTF

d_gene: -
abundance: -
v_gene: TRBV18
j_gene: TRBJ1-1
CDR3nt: TGTGCCAGCTCACAAACAGGGCTTGAAGCTTTCTTT
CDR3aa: CASSQTGLEAFF

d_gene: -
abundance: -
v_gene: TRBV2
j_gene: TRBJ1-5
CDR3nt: TGTGCCAGCAGTGAAATCTTAAATAGCAATCAGCCCCAGCATTTT
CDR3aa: CASSEILNSNQPQHF

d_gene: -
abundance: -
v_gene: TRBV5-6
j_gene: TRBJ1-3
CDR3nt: TGTGCCAGCAGCCACTCGGGAGGAGACACCATATATTTT
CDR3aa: CASSHSGGDTIYF

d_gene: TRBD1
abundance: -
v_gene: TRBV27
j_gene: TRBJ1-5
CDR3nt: TGTGCCAGCAGTTTCAATTCACCGGACAGGGGGCGTCAGCCCCAGCATTTT
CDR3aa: CASSFNSPDRGRQPQHF

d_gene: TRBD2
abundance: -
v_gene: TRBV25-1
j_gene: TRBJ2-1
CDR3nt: TGTGCCAGCAGTGGACTAGCGGGGGGGCTATACAATGAGCAGTTCTTC
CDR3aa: CASSGLAGGLYNEQFF

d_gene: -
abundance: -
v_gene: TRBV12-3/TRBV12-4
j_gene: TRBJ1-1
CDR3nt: TGTGCCAGCAGTTCAGGGGCGAACACTGAAGCTTTCTTT
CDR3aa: CASSSGANTEAFF

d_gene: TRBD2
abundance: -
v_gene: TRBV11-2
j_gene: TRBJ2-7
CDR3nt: TGTGCCAGCAGCCCAGGACTAGCGGGGGGCGAGCAGTACTTC
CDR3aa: CASSPGLAGGEQYF

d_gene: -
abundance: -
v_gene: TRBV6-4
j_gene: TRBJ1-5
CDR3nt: TGTGCCAGCAGTTGGGAGGAAGGTCAGCCCCAGCATTTT
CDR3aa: CASSWEEGQPQHF

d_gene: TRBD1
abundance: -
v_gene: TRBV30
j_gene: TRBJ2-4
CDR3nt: TGTGCCTGGAGTCTACAGGGGAACATTCAGTACTTC
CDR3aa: CAWSLQGNIQYF

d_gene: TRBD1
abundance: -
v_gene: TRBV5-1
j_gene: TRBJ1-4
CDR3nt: TGCGCCAGCAGCTTGGGACAGGGAGGAGAAAAACTGTTTTTT
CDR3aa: CASSLGQGGEKLFF

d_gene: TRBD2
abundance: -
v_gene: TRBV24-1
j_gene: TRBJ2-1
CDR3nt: TGTGCCACCACCGGGGGACTAGCGGGGGGCAATGAGCAGTTCTTC
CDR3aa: CATTGGLAGGNEQFF